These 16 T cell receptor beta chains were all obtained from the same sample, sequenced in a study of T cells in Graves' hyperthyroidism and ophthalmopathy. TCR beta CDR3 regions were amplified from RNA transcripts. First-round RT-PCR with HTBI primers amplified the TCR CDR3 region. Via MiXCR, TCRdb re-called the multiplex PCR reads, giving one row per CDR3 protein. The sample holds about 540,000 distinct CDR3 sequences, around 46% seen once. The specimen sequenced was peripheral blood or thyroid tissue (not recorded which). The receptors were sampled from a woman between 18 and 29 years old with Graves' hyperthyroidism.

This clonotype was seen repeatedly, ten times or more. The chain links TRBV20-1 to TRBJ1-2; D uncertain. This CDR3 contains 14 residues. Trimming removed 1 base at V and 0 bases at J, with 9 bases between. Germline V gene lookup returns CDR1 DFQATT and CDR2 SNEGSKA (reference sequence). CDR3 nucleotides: TGCAGTGCTAGAGGTGGACCAGCTAACTATGGCTACACCTTC. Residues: CSARGGPANYGYTF.

CDR3 sequence reads: CASSPGQGISYEQYF. The CDR3 nucleotides read TGCGCCAGCAGTCCGGGACAGGGGATCAGCTACGAGCAGTACTTC. The rearrangement joins TRBV5-1 to TRBJ2-7; TRBD1 agrees at 10 bases. The CDR3 spans 15 residues. Germline V gene data show CDR1 as SGHRS and CDR2 as YFSETQ. Trimming at V came to 5 bases and at J to 3 bases, leaving 8 bases not matched to a gene.

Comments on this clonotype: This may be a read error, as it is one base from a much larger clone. The CDR3 loop is CASSFSRVTEELFF. CDR3 DNA sequence: TGCGCCAGCAGCTTTAGCAGGGTCACCGAGGAGCTGTTTTTT. The chain carries TRBV5-1 and TRBJ2-2; a weak D match, TRBD1 (5 bases). The CDR3 is 14 amino acids. The germline gives CDR1 SGHRS, CDR2 YFSETQ.

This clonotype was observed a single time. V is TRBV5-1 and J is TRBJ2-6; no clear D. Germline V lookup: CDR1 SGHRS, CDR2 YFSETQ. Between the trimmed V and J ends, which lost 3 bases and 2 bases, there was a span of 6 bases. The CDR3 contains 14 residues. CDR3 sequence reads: CASSSQPGANVLTF. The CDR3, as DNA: TGCGCCAGCAGCTCCCAGCCTGGGGCCAACGTCCTGACTTTC.

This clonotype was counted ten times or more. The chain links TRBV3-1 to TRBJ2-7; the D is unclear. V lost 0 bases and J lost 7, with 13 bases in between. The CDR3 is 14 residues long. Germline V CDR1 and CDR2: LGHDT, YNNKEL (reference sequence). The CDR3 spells CASSQEGRIREQYF. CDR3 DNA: TGTGCCAGCAGCCAAGAGGGCAGAATTAGGGAGCAGTACTTC.

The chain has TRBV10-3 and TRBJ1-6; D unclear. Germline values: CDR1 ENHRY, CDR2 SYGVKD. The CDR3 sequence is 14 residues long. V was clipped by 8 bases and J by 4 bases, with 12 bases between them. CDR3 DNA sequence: TGTGCCATCTCTCCGGGAACGTATAATTCACCCCTCCACTTT. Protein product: CAISPGTYNSPLHF.

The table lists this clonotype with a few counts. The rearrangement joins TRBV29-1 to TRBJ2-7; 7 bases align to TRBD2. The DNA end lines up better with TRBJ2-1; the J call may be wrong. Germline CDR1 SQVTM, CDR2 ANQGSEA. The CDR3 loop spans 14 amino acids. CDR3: CSSTGPSGRGEQFF. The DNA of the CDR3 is TGCAGCTCAACTGGGCCTAGCGGAAGGGGTGAGCAGTTCTTC.

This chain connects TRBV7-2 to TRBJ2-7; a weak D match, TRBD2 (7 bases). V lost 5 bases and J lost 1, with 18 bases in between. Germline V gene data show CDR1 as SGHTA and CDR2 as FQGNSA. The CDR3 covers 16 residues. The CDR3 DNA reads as TGTGCCAGCAGCCATGGGGGGGCAGGAGATTCCTACGAGCAGTACTTC. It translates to CASSHGGAGDSYEQYF.

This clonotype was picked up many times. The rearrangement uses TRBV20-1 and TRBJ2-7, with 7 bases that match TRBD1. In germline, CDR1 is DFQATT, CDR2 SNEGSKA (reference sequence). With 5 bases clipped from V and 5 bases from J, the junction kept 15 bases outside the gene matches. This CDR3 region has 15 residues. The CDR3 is CSALLNRQGSHEQYF. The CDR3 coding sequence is TGCAGTGCTCTATTAAATCGACAGGGTTCACACGAGCAGTACTTC.

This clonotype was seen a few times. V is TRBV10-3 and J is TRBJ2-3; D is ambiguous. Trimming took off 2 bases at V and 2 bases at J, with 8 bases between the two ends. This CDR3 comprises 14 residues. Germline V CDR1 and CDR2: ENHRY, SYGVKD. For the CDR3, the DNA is TGTGCCATCAGTGAGGCGGCTGCCACAGATACGCAGTATTTT. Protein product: CAISEAAATDTQYF.

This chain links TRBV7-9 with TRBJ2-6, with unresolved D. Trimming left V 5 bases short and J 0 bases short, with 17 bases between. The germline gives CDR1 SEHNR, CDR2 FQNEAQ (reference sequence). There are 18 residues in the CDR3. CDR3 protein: CASSQDRSPYSGANVLTF. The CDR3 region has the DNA TGTGCCAGCAGCCAAGATCGAAGTCCCTACTCTGGGGCCAACGTCCTGACTTTC.

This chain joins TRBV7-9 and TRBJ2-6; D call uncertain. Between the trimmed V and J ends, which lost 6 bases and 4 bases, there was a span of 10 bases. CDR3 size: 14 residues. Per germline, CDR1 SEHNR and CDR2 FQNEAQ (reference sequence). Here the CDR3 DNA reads TGTGCCAGCAGTCCTCCTTGGGGGGCCAACGTCCTGACTTTC. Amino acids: CASSPPWGANVLTF.

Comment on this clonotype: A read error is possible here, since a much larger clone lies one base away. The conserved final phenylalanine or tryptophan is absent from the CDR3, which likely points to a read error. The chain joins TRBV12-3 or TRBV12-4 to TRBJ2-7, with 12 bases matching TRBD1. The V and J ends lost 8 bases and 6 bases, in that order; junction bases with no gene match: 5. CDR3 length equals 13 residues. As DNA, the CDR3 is TGTGCCAGCGGGACAGGGGGCTTGGGCGAGCAGTACCTC. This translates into CASGTGGLGEQYL.

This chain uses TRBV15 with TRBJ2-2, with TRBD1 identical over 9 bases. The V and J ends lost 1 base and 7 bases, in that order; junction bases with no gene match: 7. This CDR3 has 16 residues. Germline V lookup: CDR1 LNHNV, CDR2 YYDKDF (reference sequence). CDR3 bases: TGTGCCACCAGCAGAGCCAGGACAGGGGATGGCGGGGAGCTGTTTTTT. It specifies CATSRARTGDGGELFF.

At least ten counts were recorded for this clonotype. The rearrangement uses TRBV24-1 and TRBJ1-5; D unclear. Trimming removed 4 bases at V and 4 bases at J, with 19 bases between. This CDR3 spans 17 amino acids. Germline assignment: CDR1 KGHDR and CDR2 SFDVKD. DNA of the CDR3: TGTGCCACCAGTGACCGGCGTCGTCCGAATCTTAATCAGCCCCAGCATTTT. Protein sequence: CATSDRRRPNLNQPQHF.

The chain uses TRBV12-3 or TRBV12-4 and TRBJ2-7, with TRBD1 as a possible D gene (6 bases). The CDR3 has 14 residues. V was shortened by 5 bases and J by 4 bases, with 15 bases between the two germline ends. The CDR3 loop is CASSPPWGPYEQYF. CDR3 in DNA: TGTGCCAGCAGTCCCCCCTGGGGGCCGTACGAGCAGTACTTC.